The entry below gives a single T cell receptor (beta chain) sequence along with its context. Its antigen is undetermined. Measured with immunoSEQ multiplex PCR; TCRdb has only the in-frame clones, and not every one. The sample yields about 480,000 clones, about four fifths seen once. The CDR3 covers 13 residues. CDR1 is SGHRS and CDR2 is YFSETQ in the germline V gene. The junction had 6 bases not matched to a gene; V was cut back by 0 bases and J by 15 bases. The sample is drawn from a study of shared clonotypes between healthy human individuals. General observations from the study: Few donors limited the genetic and exposure-history diversity represented.

This clonotype was obtained from a middle-aged woman in good health. Some clones in this sample may be carry-over from other donors' samples. The V call is TRBV5-1, the J call TRBJ2-1, with 10 positions matching TRBD2. Sequenced input: PBMCs. CDR3 nucleotides: TGCGCCAGCAGCTTGGTTCCTAGCGGGAGTATGTTCTTC. Protein sequence: CASSLVPSGSMFF.